The rows below give T cell receptor beta chains drawn from one sample of a study of shared clonotypes between healthy human individuals. The data were produced by immunoSEQ multiplex PCR, yet TCRdb's version contains in-frame clones alone and is incomplete. The table lists about 490,000 clones, 79% of them singletons. Sample: PBMCs. The receptors stem from a woman aged 40-49 years in good health. Some clones in this sample may be carry-over from other donors' samples. Both conserved end residues are part of each CDR3. D genes are given only for firm matches. Clone size is stated in some rows and not others, as once, few, many or a class when expanded.

TRBJ2-3	-	-	TRBV10-3	TGTGCCATCAGTGACGGACTACACCCCACAGATACGCAGTATTTT	CAISDGLHPTDTQYF
TRBJ1-2	many	-	TRBV30	TGTGCCTGGAACCCGGGCGACTATGGCTACACCTTC	CAWNPGDYGYTF
TRBJ1-1	-	-	TRBV2	TGTGCCAGCAAGTGGACGGGAAGGAACACTGAAGCTTTCTTT	CASKWTGRNTEAFF
TRBJ1-5	-	-	TRBV6-5	TGTGCCATCAGCCGGGACAACAATCAGCCCCAGCATTTT	CAISRDNNQPQHF
TRBJ2-1	-	-	TRBV4-3	TGCGCCAGCAGCCAAGATGGGACGGTATCTGAGCAGTTCTTC	CASSQDGTVSEQFF
TRBJ2-7	-	TRBD2	TRBV7-8	TGTGCCAGCAGCTTTCGACTTCCGTCGGGGGGAGAGCAGTACTTC	CASSFRLPSGGEQYF
TRBJ2-1	few	TRBD2	TRBV11-3	TGTGCCAGCAGCTCCGGACTAGCGGGTTATAATGAGCAGTTCTTC	CASSSGLAGYNEQFF
TRBJ1-2	-	TRBD1	TRBV5-4	TGTGCCAGCAGTTTCGGGGACAGGAACTATGGCTACACCTTC	CASSFGDRNYGYTF
TRBJ1-2	-	-	TRBV30	TGTGCCTGGAGTCACTCTCCAGGGTTTGGTGGCTACACCTTC	CAWSHSPGFGGYTF
TRBJ2-1	-	-	TRBV30	TGTGCCTGGAGTGTTTGGGAGAAAGCTGAGCAGTTCTTC	CAWSVWEKAEQFF
TRBJ1-2	-	TRBD1	TRBV10-3	TGTGCCATCAGTGAGTCCGGGACAGGAGGCTACACCTTC	CAISESGTGGYTF
TRBJ1-4	-	-	TRBV6-1	TGTGCCAGCAGTGACCTAGGGATGGCTAATGAAAAACTGTTTTTT	CASSDLGMANEKLFF
TRBJ2-2	-	TRBD1	TRBV18	TGTGCCAGCTCACCAAATAACAGGGGTAACACCGGGGAGCTGTTTTTT	CASSPNNRGNTGELFF
TRBJ2-1	-	TRBD2	TRBV7-8	TGTGCCAGCAGCTTTGGTCTGGGACTAGCGGAGAGAGACAATGAGCAGTTCTTC	CASSFGLGLAERDNEQFF
TRBJ2-7	-	TRBD2	TRBV4-2	TGTGCCAGCAGCCAAGATCTAGGACTAGTCTACGAGCAGTACTTC	CASSQDLGLVYEQYF
TRBJ2-2	-	TRBD2	TRBV9	TGTGCCAGCAGCGTAAGGGCGGGAGACACCGGGGAGCTGTTTTTT	CASSVRAGDTGELFF
TRBJ1-4	once	-	TRBV5-1	TGCGCCAGCAGCTTGGGGTGGACAACTAATGAAAAACTGTTTTTT	CASSLGWTTNEKLFF
TRBJ2-3	-	TRBD2	TRBV5-1	TGCGCCAGCAGCTTAAGGCTAGCGGTTTACACAGATACGCAGTATTTT	CASSLRLAVYTDTQYF
TRBJ2-2	-	-	TRBV5-6	TGTGCCAGCAGCTTAACGTGGGCCGGGGAGCTGTTTTTT	CASSLTWAGELFF
TRBJ1-1	few	TRBD1	TRBV29-1	TGCAGCGTTACTCAGGGGGCGAGCACTGAAGCTTTCTTT	CSVTQGASTEAFF
TRBJ1-4	few	-	TRBV5-5	TGTGCCAGCAGCCTAAGTCTATCCAATGAAAAACTGTTTTTT	CASSLSLSNEKLFF
TRBJ2-2	-	TRBD1	TRBV7-2	TGTGCCAGCAGCCGGACAGGGGCCACCGGGGAGCTGTTTTTT	CASSRTGATGELFF
TRBJ2-3	-	TRBD2	TRBV7-9	TGTGCCAGCAGCTTACGACGCGGACTAGCGGGAGGCACAGATACGCAGTATTTT	CASSLRRGLAGGTDTQYF
TRBJ1-4	once	TRBD1	TRBV19	TGTGCCAGTAGTGCCGACAGGGCCAACCGGGGGGGACTGTTTTTT	CASSADRANRGGLFF
TRBJ2-3	once	TRBD2	TRBV5-1	TGCGCCAGCAGCTTGGAGGGTCTATTTAGCGGGAGGACAACCTACACAGATACGCAGTATTTT	CASSLEGLFSGRTTYTDTQYF
TRBJ2-7	few	-	TRBV10-3	TGCGCCATCAGGGGGGGGCTGGACGAGCAGTACTTC	CAIRGGLDEQYF
TRBJ1-1	few	-	TRBV11-2	TGTGCCAGCAGCACAGGGCTAGGAAACACTGAAGCTTTCTTT	CASSTGLGNTEAFF
TRBJ1-5	-	TRBD1	TRBV18	TGTGCCAGCTCACCTGGACAGGGGACCGTTCAGCCCCAGCATTTT	CASSPGQGTVQPQHF
TRBJ1-1	-	-	TRBV2	TGTGCCAGCAGACAGGGTCCGATCAACACTGAAGCTTTCTTT	CASRQGPINTEAFF
TRBJ1-1	-	-	TRBV28	TGTGCCAGCAGTTCCCCCGCAGGGGTTGGAGCTTTCTTT	CASSSPAGVGAFF
TRBJ2-3	-	-	TRBV9	TGTGCCAGCAGCGTAGGAAGCAGCACAGATACGCAGTATTTT	CASSVGSSTDTQYF
TRBJ2-3	once	-	TRBV7-9	TGTGCCAGCAGCTTGGGCCCCACAGATACGCAGTATTTT	CASSLGPTDTQYF
TRBJ2-1	-	TRBD2	TRBV9	TGTGCCAGCAGAAAAGCGGGAGGGGTTAGCAATGAGCAGTTCTTC	CASRKAGGVSNEQFF
TRBJ1-1	-	-	TRBV7-7	TGTGCTAGCAGCGCGGGACTCAAGACTGAAGCTTTCTTT	CASSAGLKTEAFF
TRBJ1-4	-	-	TRBV5-1	TGCGCCAGCAGCTCTGGGGAAAAACTGTTTTTT	CASSSGEKLFF
TRBJ1-2	-	TRBD1	TRBV11-2	TGTGCCAGCAGCGAGGGACAGGAACGCTATATGTCCTACACCTTC	CASSEGQERYMSYTF
TRBJ2-7	-	TRBD1	TRBV10-3	TGTGCCATCAGTGAAGGACCGGGACAGGGGGCTTACGAGCAGTACTTC	CAISEGPGQGAYEQYF
TRBJ1-2	few	TRBD1	TRBV2	TGTGCCAGCCGGACCCTCAGGGGGAGATTGAATGGCTACACCTTC	CASRTLRGRLNGYTF
TRBJ2-7	-	TRBD1	TRBV27	TGTGCCAGCAGTTCCTTAAAATGGTCAGGGGGCGCCGGGAAACCCTACGAGCAGTACTTC	CASSSLKWSGGAGKPYEQYF
TRBJ1-3	-	-	TRBV11-2	TGTGCCAGCAGCTCCTTCCAGGGAAGAGGTGGAAACACCATATATTTT	CASSSFQGRGGNTIYF
TRBJ2-7	-	-	TRBV20-1	TGCAGTGCGAACATAGCCTACGAGCAGTACTTC	CSANIAYEQYF
TRBJ2-5	-	-	TRBV4-2	TGTGCCAGCAGCCCTCAACCCGCCGAGGGGGAGACCCAGTACTTC	CASSPQPAEGETQYF
TRBJ2-7	-	TRBD2	TRBV18	TGTGCCAGCTCCCCGGGGGGAGGCGCCACCTCCTACGAGCAGTACTTC	CASSPGGGATSYEQYF
TRBJ2-7	once	TRBD2	TRBV7-2	TGTGCCAGCAGCTTAGCTCTTAGCGGGAGGGCACTATACGAGCAGTACTTC	CASSLALSGRALYEQYF
TRBJ2-5	once	-	TRBV7-2	TGTGCCAGCAGCCAGAGGGGTGGGAAGACCCAGTACTTC	CASSQRGGKTQYF
TRBJ1-2	-	-	TRBV4-3	TGCGCCAGCAGCCAAGATCCCCAGGGAAGGGTCTATGGCTACACCTTC	CASSQDPQGRVYGYTF
TRBJ1-1	few	-	TRBV18	TGTGCCAGCCAAACCCCGGCAGGGCTAAACACTGAAGCTTTCTTT	CASQTPAGLNTEAFF
TRBJ1-4	-	-	TRBV2	TGTGCCAGCAGTGTTAGGCCGTATGAAAAACTGTTTTTT	CASSVRPYEKLFF
TRBJ1-1	few	-	TRBV30	TGTGCCTGGAGCGTGAGAGGGATAAACACTGAAGCTTCCTTT	CAWSVRGINTEASF
TRBJ2-3	-	-	TRBV5-1	TGCGCCAGCAGCTCACCAGTGGACACTTCCTTTACAGATACGCAGTATTTT	CASSSPVDTSFTDTQYF
TRBJ2-1	-	TRBD2	TRBV7-9	TGTGCCAGCAGCCTGCGGGAGGCAGAGCAGTTCTTC	CASSLREAEQFF
TRBJ1-1	-	-	TRBV6-6	TGTGCCAGCAACCCGCTTCCGGACAGCTTAAAAGAAGCTTTCTTT	CASNPLPDSLKEAFF
TRBJ2-7	-	-	TRBV15	TGTGCCACCAGCAGAGATCAACGAAGCGAGCAGTACTTC	CATSRDQRSEQYF
TRBJ1-2	few	TRBD1	TRBV10-1	TGCGCCAGCAGTCTCGACAGGGGACATGGCTACACCTTC	CASSLDRGHGYTF
TRBJ2-4	-	TRBD2	TRBV9	TGTGCCAGCAGCCTAGGACTAGCGGGCCCCAAAAACATTCAGTACTTC	CASSLGLAGPKNIQYF